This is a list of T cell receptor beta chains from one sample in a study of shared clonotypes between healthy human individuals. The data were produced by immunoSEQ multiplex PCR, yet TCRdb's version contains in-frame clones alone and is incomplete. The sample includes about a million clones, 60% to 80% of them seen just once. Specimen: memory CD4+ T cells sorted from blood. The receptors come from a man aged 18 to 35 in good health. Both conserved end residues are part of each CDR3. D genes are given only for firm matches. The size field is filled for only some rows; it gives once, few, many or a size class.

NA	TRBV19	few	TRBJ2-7	TGTGCCAGTAGTATACGGGAGTTTTACGAGCAGTACTTC	CASSIREFYEQYF
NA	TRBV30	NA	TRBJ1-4	TGTGCCTGGAGTGTAATCCGGACGGCGACTAATGAAAAACTGTTTTTT	CAWSVIRTATNEKLFF
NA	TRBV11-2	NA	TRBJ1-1	TGTGCCAGCAGTGAACAGAACACTGAAGCTTTCTTT	CASSEQNTEAFF
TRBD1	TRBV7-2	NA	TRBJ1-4	TGTGCCAGCAGCTTAGGGACAGGGTTAGAGGCGGTTTTT	CASSLGTGLEAVF
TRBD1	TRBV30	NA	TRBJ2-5	TGTGCCTGGAGTTCCGGGACAGGGGAAAGTGAGACCCAGTACTTC	CAWSSGTGESETQYF
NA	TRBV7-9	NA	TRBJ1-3	TGTGCCAGCAGCTTAGTGGGCTCTGGAAACACCATATATTTT	CASSLVGSGNTIYF
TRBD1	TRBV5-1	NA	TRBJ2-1	TGCGCCAGCAGCTTTGACAGGGGTAATGAGCAGTTCTTC	CASSFDRGNEQFF
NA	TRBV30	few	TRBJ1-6	TGTGCCTGGATTACAGGGTCTGGGGGTTCACCCCTCCACTTT	CAWITGSGGSPLHF
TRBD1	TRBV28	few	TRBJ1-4	TGTGCCAGCAGCCGGGACAGCTCAACTGAAAAACTGTTTTTT	CASSRDSSTEKLFF
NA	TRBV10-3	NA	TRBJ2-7	TGTGCCAGAGGTGCCTACGAGCAGTACTTC	CARGAYEQYF
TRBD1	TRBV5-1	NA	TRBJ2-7	TGCGCCAGCAGCTTGGCAGGGACAGCCTTAGGTGAGCAGTACTTC	CASSLAGTALGEQYF
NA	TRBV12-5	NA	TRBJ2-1	TGTGCTAGTGCCCAAAACAATGAGCAGTTCTTC	CASAQNNEQFF
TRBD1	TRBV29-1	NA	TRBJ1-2	TGCAGCGCCAAGGAACCGGGACAGGGCTACTATGGCTACACCTTC	CSAKEPGQGYYGYTF
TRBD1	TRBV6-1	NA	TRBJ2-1	TGTGCCAGCAGTGTGGGACAGGGGGCTAGTGAGCAGTTCTTC	CASSVGQGASEQFF
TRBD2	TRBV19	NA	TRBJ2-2	TGTGCCAGTAGTATGGGAGGGAGGGTGATGACCGGGGAGCTGTTTTTT	CASSMGGRVMTGELFF
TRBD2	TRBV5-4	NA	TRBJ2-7	TGTGCCAGCAGCGCCGGGACTAGCGGGAGGGCGAGTCGTGAGCAGTACTTC	CASSAGTSGRASREQYF